This T cell receptor beta chain was recorded in a study of blood T cells in healthy people across ages. This clonotype was counted a few times. The second PCR ran roughly 6 to 11 cycles with a sample-barcoded 5' primer and J-beta primers. MiXCR, run by TCRdb on the 5' RACE reads, gives a single entry per CDR3 protein. The data contain some 290,000 distinct CDR3 sequences, around 27% of them singletons. Specimen: blood. The sequence came from a woman in her sixties or seventies in good health.

The CDR3 is CSVEDLRQGGMNEQFF. The CDR3, as DNA: TGCAGCGTTGAAGATCTTCGGCAGGGAGGGATGAATGAGCAGTTCTTC. V gene TRBV29-1 combines with J gene TRBJ2-1; 7 bases are a match to TRBD2. V was clipped by 0 bases and J by 7 bases; unmatched bases: 12. Germline lookup yields CDR1 SQVTM and CDR2 ANQGSEA. The CDR3 length is 16 residues.